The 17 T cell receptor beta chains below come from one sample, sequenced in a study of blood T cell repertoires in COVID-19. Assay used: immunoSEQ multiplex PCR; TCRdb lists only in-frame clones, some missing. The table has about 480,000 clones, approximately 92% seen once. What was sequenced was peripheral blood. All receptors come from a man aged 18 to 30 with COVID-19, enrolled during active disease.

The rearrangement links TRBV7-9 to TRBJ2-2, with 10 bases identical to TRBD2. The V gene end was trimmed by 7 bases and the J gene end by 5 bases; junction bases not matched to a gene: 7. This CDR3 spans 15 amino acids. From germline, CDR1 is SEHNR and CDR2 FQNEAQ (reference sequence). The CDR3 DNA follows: TGTGCCAGCAACCCGGTGACTAGCGGGACCGGGGAGCTGTTTTTT. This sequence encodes CASNPVTSGTGELFF.

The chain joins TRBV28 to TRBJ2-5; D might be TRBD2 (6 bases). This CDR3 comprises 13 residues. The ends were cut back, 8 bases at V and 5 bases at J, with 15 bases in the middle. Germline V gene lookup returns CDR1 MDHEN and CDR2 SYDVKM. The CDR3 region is CASRTGVWETQYF. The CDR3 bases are TGTGCCAGCCGAACGGGAGTATGGGAGACCCAGTACTTC.

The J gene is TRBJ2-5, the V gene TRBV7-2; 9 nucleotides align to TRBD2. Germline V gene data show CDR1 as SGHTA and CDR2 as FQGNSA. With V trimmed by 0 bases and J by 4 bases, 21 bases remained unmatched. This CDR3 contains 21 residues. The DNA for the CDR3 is TGTGCCAGCAGCTTAGCCGTCTGGGCGGGAGGGCCCTGGGGGAATCGAGAGACCCAGTACTTC. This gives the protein CASSLAVWAGGPWGNRETQYF.

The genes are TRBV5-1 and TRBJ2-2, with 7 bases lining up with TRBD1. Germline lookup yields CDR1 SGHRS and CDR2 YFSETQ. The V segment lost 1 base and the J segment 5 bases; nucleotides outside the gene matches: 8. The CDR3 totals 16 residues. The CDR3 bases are TGCGCCAGCAGCTTGTACCGGGACAGTTGGACCGGGGAGCTGTTTTTT. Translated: CASSLYRDSWTGELFF.

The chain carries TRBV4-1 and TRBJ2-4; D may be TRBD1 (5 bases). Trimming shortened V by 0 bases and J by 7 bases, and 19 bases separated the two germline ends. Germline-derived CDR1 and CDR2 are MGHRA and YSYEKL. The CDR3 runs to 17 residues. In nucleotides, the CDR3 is TGCGCCAGCAGCCAAGACGTCAGGGCCAGCTCCTTGAACATTCAGTACTTC. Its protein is CASSQDVRASSLNIQYF.

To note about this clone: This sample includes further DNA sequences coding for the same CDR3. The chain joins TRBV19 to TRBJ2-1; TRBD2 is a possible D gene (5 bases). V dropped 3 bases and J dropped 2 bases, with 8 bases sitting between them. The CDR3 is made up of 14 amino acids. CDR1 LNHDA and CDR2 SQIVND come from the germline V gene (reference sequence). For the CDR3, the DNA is TGTGCCAGTAGTATTTCGAGGGCCTACAATGAGCAGTTCTTC. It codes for CASSISRAYNEQFF.

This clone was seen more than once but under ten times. The CDR3 spells CASSLRGEGARTF. Here the CDR3 DNA reads TGTGCCAGCAGTTTACGGGGAGAGGGGGCGAGGACCTTC. The V gene is TRBV12-3 or TRBV12-4, the J gene TRBJ1-2; 7 bases align to TRBD1. Germline trimming cut 2 bases from V and 14 bases from J; bases unmatched to any gene: 11. CDR3 length: 13 residues.

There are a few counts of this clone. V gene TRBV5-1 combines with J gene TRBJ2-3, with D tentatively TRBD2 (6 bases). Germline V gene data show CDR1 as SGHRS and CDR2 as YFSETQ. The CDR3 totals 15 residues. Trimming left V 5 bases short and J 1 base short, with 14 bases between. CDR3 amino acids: CASRNGGSRTDTQYF. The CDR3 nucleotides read TGCGCCAGCAGGAACGGGGGATCCCGCACAGATACGCAGTATTTT.

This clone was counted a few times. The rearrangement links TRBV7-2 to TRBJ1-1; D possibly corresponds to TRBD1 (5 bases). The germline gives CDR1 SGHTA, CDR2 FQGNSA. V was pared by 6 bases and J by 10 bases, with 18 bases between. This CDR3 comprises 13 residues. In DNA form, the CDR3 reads TGTGCCAGCAGTTCGATGGGGGGAGGTGGAGCTTTCTTT. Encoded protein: CASSSMGGGGAFF.

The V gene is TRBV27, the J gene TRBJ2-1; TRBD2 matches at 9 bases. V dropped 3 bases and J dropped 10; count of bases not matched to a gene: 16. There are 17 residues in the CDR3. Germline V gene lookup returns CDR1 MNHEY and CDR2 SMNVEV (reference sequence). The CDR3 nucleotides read TGTGCCAGCAGTTTTAGTTCTTCGACTAGCGGTCGGGGAGAGCAGTTCTTC. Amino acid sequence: CASSFSSSTSGRGEQFF.

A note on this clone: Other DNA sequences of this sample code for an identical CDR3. The DNA for the CDR3 is TGCGCCAGCAGCTTTCGAAGGGGAGAGACCCAGTACTTC. It translates to CASSFRRGETQYF. This chain joins TRBV5-1 and TRBJ2-5, with D perhaps TRBD1 (5 bases). Germline CDR1 and CDR2: SGHRS and YFSETQ. The CDR3 covers 13 residues. The ends were cut back, 2 bases at V and 4 bases at J, with 9 bases in the middle. Filled out from reference TRBV5-1 and TRBJ2-5, the complete variable domain reads KAGVTQTPRYLIKTRGQQVTLSCSPISGHRSVSWYQQTPGQGLQFLFEYFSETQRNKGNFPGRFSGRQFSNSRSEMNVSTLELGDSALYLCASSFRRGETQYFGPGTRLLVL.

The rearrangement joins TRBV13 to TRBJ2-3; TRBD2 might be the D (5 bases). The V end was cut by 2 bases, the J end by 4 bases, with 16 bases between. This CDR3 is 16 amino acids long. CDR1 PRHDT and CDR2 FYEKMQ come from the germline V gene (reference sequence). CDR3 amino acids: CASSLLASRGSDTQYF. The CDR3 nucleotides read TGTGCCAGCAGCTTATTGGCTAGTAGAGGGTCAGATACGCAGTATTTT.

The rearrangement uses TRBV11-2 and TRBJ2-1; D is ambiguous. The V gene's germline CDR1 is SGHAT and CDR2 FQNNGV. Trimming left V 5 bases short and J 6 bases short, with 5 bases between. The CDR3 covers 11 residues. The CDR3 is CASSLGNEQFF. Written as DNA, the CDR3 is TGTGCCAGCAGCCTCGGCAATGAGCAGTTCTTC.

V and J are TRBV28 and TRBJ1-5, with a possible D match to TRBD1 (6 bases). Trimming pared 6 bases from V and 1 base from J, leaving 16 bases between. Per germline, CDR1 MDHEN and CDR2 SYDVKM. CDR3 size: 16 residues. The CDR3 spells CASSLRGGGSNQPQHF. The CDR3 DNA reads TGTGCCAGCAGCCTCCGGGGGGGCGGGAGCAATCAGCCCCAGCATTTT.

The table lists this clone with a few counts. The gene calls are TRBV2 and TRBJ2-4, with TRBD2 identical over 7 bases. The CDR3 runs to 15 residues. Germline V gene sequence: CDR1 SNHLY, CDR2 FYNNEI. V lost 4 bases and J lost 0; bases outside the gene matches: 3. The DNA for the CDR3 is TGTGCCAGCAGTGCTAGCGGCCTAGCCAAAAACATTCAGTACTTC. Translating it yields CASSASGLAKNIQYF.

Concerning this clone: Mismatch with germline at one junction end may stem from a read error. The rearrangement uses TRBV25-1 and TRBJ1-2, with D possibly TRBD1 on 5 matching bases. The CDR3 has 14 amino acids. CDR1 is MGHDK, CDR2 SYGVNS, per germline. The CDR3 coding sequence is TGTGCCAGCAGTGATCCCGGCAGGGTTAATGGTTACACCTTC. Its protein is CASSDPGRVNGYTF.

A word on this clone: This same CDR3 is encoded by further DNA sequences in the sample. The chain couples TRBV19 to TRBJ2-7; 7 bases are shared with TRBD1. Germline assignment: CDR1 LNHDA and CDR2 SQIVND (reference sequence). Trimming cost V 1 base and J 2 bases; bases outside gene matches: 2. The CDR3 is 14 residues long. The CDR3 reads CASSIGTGAYEQYF. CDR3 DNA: TGTGCCAGTAGTATAGGGACAGGCGCCTACGAGCAGTACTTC.